One sample yielded the 2 T cell receptor beta chains listed below, sequenced in a study of T cell responses to AZD1222 COVID-19 vaccine. TCRdb's table, derived via immunoSEQ multiplex PCR, lists solely in-frame clones and lacks some. Here the sample spans 80,000 to 130,000 clones, 80% to 90% being singletons. This material consisted of peripheral blood, taken on day 0 of AZD1222 vaccination. The receptor set was obtained from an adult in good health.

This sequence joins TRBV7-8 and TRBJ2-7, with 11 nucleotides matching TRBD2. Per germline, CDR1 SGHVS and CDR2 FQNEAQ. After removal of 5 bases from V and 2 bases from J, the junction contained 5 bases not matched to a gene. The CDR3 spans 15 residues. The CDR3 reads CASSATTSGAYEQYF. CDR3 DNA: TGTGCCAGCAGCGCAACGACTAGCGGGGCCTACGAGCAGTACTTC.

The chain carries TRBV24-1 and TRBJ2-5; TRBD1 matches at 7 bases. The V gene's germline CDR1 is KGHDR and CDR2 SFDVKD. The CDR3 contains 16 residues. The trim removed 0 bases at V and 5 bases at J, leaving 8 bases unmatched. For the CDR3, the DNA is TGTGCCACCAGTGATTTGCCAGGCAGGGGGTGGGAGACCCAGTACTTC. Its translation is CATSDLPGRGWETQYF.